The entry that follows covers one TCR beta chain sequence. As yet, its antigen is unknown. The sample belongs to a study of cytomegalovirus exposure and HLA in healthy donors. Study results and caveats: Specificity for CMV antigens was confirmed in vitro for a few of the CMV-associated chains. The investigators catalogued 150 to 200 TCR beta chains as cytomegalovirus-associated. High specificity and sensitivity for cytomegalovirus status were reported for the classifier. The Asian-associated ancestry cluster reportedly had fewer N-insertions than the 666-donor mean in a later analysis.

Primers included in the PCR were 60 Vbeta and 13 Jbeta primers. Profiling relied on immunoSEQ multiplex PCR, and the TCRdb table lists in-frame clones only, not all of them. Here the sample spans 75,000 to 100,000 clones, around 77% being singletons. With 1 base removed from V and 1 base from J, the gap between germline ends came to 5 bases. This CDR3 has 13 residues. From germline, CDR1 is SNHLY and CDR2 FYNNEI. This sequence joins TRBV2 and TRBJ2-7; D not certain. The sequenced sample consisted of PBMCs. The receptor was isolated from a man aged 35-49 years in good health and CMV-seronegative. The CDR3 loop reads CASSEERSYEQYF. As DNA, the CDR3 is TGTGCCAGCAGTGAAGAACGGTCCTACGAGCAGTACTTC.